Listed below are T cell receptor beta chains from one sample, sequenced in a study of Ad26.COV2.S vaccination and SARS-CoV-2 variants. Clones were read by immunoSEQ multiplex PCR, and TCRdb kept only the in-frame ones, dropping some. This sample has 410,000 or so clones, with approximately 90% found just once. Sequencing was performed on peripheral blood, taken in a trial of Ad26.COV2.S vaccine versus placebo. Every receptor here comes from a person aged 18-60 years who received the Ad26.COV2.S COVID-19 vaccine or a placebo. CDR3s include the opening cysteine and the closing phenylalanine or tryptophan. The D gene is left open where the match is weak. Not every row has a clone size; where given, it reads once, few, many or a size class.

TRBJ2-5 TRBV5-4 TRBD1 NA TGTGCCAGCAGCCCGGGACAGCTCCAAGAGACCCAGTACTTC CASSPGQLQETQYF
TRBJ2-2 TRBV6-5 TRBD1 NA TGTGCCAGCAGCCATCCACAGGGGGCGGCCGGGGAGCTGTTTTTT CASSHPQGAAGELFF
TRBJ2-7 TRBV6-5 TRBD1 once TGTGCCAGCAGTTACTTTCCGGGACAGGGGGATTACGAGCAGTACTTC CASSYFPGQGDYEQYF
TRBJ1-5 TRBV11-2 NA NA TGTGCCAGCAGCTTAGCTCAGGGAAATCAGCCCCAGCATTTT CASSLAQGNQPQHF
TRBJ2-2 TRBV11-2 TRBD2 NA TGTGCCAGCAGCTCACTGGGGCGTTGGGGGGGACGATTCACCGGGGAGCTGTTTTTT CASSSLGRWGGRFTGELFF
TRBJ2-4 TRBV5-4 NA NA TGTGCCAGCAGCTTAAACTTAGCCAAAAACATTCAGTACTTC CASSLNLAKNIQYF
TRBJ2-2 TRBV10-3 TRBD1 NA TGTGCCATCAGTGGGGGACAGGGGCAGGGGTTCACCGGGGAGCTGTTTTTT CAISGGQGQGFTGELFF
TRBJ2-3 TRBV6-6 NA NA TGTGCCAGCAGACATCAGGGTCTATCGGCAGATACGCAGTATTTT CASRHQGLSADTQYF
TRBJ2-1 TRBV4-1 NA once TGCGCCAGCAGCCAATATAAGCAGGGAGCCGATGAGCAGTTCTTC CASSQYKQGADEQFF
TRBJ1-2 TRBV20-1 NA NA TGCAGTGCTAGTTGGCAGGGTAGGGACTATGGCTACACCTTC CSASWQGRDYGYTF
TRBJ2-7 TRBV4-3 NA NA TGCGCCAGCAGCCAAGAATATTGGGACGATAAGTACTTC CASSQEYWDDKYF
TRBJ2-3 TRBV5-4 NA NA TGTGCCAGCAGCTTTTACGACTCGGCAGATACGCAGTATTTT CASSFYDSADTQYF
TRBJ2-3 TRBV4-3 TRBD2 NA TGCGCCAGCAGCCAAGATCGCACTAGCGGGGGCCTAAGCACAGATACGCAGTATTTT CASSQDRTSGGLSTDTQYF
TRBJ2-7 TRBV9 NA NA TGTGCCAGCAGCGTAGGCGAGAGTTCCCGCTACGAGCAGTACTTC CASSVGESSRYEQYF
TRBJ2-3 TRBV18 TRBD1 NA TGTGCCAGCTCACCATCGAGGACAGGAAACACAGATACGCAGTATTTT CASSPSRTGNTDTQYF
TRBJ1-6 TRBV7-2 NA NA TGTGCCAGCAGAAAGGAGGGGGGGAGTAATTCACCCCTCCACTTT CASRKEGGSNSPLHF
TRBJ2-1 TRBV7-2 NA NA TGTGCCAGCAGCCCATTCGTCAGGACGGGATACAATGAGCAGTTCTTC CASSPFVRTGYNEQFF
TRBJ2-5 TRBV21-1 NA NA TGTGCCAGCAGCAAAGCGCTCTGGCGGGGGGCTACGGAGACCCAGTACTTC CASSKALWRGATETQYF
TRBJ2-2 TRBV7-9 NA NA TGTGCCAGCAGTCAGACAGACCGGGCGAACACCGGGGAGCTGTTTTTT CASSQTDRANTGELFF
TRBJ2-1 TRBV27 NA NA TGTGCCAGCAGCTCACCTCAGGAGGTTGGGAATGAGCAGTTCTTC CASSSPQEVGNEQFF
TRBJ2-3 TRBV18 NA once TGTGCCAGCTCCTCATCGGGACTTCTCACAGATACGCAGTATTTT CASSSSGLLTDTQYF
TRBJ2-7 TRBV29-1 TRBD1 NA TGCAGCGTTGCAGGGGGCGACCCCTACGAGCAGTACTTC CSVAGGDPYEQYF
TRBJ2-7 TRBV3-1/TRBV3-2 NA NA TGTGCCAGCAGCCAAACGGTTGAAAGGGGGGGCCGCTACTACGAGCAGTACTTC CASSQTVERGGRYYEQYF
TRBJ2-2 TRBV5-4 TRBD2 NA TGTGCCAGCAGCTCACCGGGACTAGCGGGGGGGCCAAGGGCGACCGGGGAGCTGTTTTTT CASSSPGLAGGPRATGELFF
TRBJ2-2 TRBV7-9 NA NA TGTGCCAGCAGCTTAGTCGGCGGGAACACCGGGGAGCTGTTTTTT CASSLVGGNTGELFF
TRBJ2-1 TRBV15 NA NA TGTGCCACGAATAACGGTAAGGAGTACAATGAGCAGTTCTTC CATNNGKEYNEQFF
TRBJ1-1 TRBV6-5 NA NA TGTGCCAGCAGTTCCTTTATGAACACTGAAGCTTTCTTT CASSSFMNTEAFF
TRBJ2-7 TRBV10-3 TRBD2 NA TGTGCCATCAGATGGGGTAGCGGGGGGGCCGGCGAGCAGTACTTC CAIRWGSGGAGEQYF
TRBJ1-6 TRBV5-6 NA NA TGTGCCAGCAGTTTAGTCTCATATAATTCACCCCTCCACTTT CASSLVSYNSPLHF
TRBJ2-5 TRBV7-2 NA NA TGTGCCAGCAGCTTACTGGGGGGCCGAGAGACCCAGTACTTC CASSLLGGRETQYF
TRBJ2-1 TRBV6-1 NA NA TGTGCCAGCAGTGAGGGAGGCAGCTCCTACAATGAGCAGTTCTTC CASSEGGSSYNEQFF
TRBJ1-5 TRBV28 NA few TGTGCCAGCAGGCGAGGGGGAGGGGGACGTAGCAATCAGCCCCAGCATTTT CASRRGGGGRSNQPQHF
TRBJ1-6 TRBV5-1 NA NA TGCGCCAGCAGCTTGGGCGCCGGGGCGGTCCCCTATTCACCCCTCCACTTT CASSLGAGAVPYSPLHF
TRBJ1-3 TRBV7-2 NA NA TGTGCCAGCAGCCCGCAGGGCAGCTCAGGCGGAAGGGCCATATATTTT CASSPQGSSGGRAIYF
TRBJ2-7 TRBV10-1 NA once TGCGCCAGCAGTGTACCCATACAGGGTTTCTACGAGCAGTACTTC CASSVPIQGFYEQYF
TRBJ1-5 TRBV15 TRBD1 NA TGTGCCACCAGCCTATCGACAGGGTGGAATCAGCCCCAGCATTTT CATSLSTGWNQPQHF
TRBJ2-1 TRBV7-9 NA NA TGTGCCAGCAGCTCGACAGATTCCTACAATGAGCAGTTCTTC CASSSTDSYNEQFF
TRBJ1-5 TRBV28 NA few TGTGCCAGCAGTTTAGATCTTACCAATCAGCCCCAGCATTTT CASSLDLTNQPQHF
TRBJ2-7 TRBV4-2 NA NA TGTGCCAGCAGCCAAGATCAAGGGGGGCCAATATACGAGCAGTACTTC CASSQDQGGPIYEQYF
TRBJ2-7 TRBV5-1 TRBD1 NA TGCGCCAGTGGACAGGGGGGAAACTCCTACGAGCAGTACTTC CASGQGGNSYEQYF
TRBJ2-1 TRBV20-1 NA NA TGCAGTGTAAGTGTCTACAATGAGCAGTTCTTC CSVSVYNEQFF
TRBJ1-1 TRBV27 TRBD1 NA TGTGCCAGCAGTTCCTACCGGGACAGGGGGCCCACTGAAGCTTTCTTT CASSSYRDRGPTEAFF
TRBJ2-5 TRBV5-4 NA NA TGTGCCAGCAGCTTGATAGGAGGAGAGGAGACCCAGTACTTC CASSLIGGEETQYF
TRBJ1-1 TRBV6-5 NA once TGTGCCAGCAGTTACTCAAGAGGGTCGAACACTGAAGCTTTCTTT CASSYSRGSNTEAFF
TRBJ2-7 TRBV29-1 TRBD1 NA TGCAGCGTATGGACAGGGGCCTCCTACGAGCAGTACTTC CSVWTGASYEQYF
TRBJ2-2 TRBV6-5 TRBD1 NA TGTGCCAGCAGACCGGGACAGGATACCGGGGAGCTGTTTTTT CASRPGQDTGELFF
TRBJ2-7 TRBV19 NA few TGTGCCAGTAGTATGAGTCTCCGAGACTACGAGCAGTACTTC CASSMSLRDYEQYF
TRBJ2-2 TRBV11-2 NA NA TGTGCCAGCAGCTTCAACACCGGGGAGCTGTTTTTT CASSFNTGELFF
TRBJ1-4 TRBV4-1 TRBD1 NA TGCGCCAGCAGCCAAGACGGGACAGGGAGGGATGAAAAACTGTTTTTT CASSQDGTGRDEKLFF
TRBJ2-3 TRBV9 NA NA TGTGCCAGCAGCGCCCACACGGATACGCAGTATTTT CASSAHTDTQYF
TRBJ2-1 TRBV7-2 NA NA TGTGCCAGCAGCCCTCGACTGGTTGAGCAGTTCTTC CASSPRLVEQFF